This is a list of T cell receptor beta chains from one sample in a study of blood T cells in healthy people across ages. MiXCR, run by TCRdb on the 5' RACE reads, gives a single entry per CDR3 protein. The table includes 650,000 to 700,000 distinct CDR3 sequences, less than 40% detected once. Material: blood. Source of these receptors: an elderly woman in good health. Both conserved end residues are part of each CDR3. The D gene is left open where the match is weak. Clone size is stated in some rows and not others, as once, few, many or a class when expanded.

CDR3nt: TGTGCCAGCAGCTGGACGGCGGGAGGCCTTTCCTACGAGCAGTACTTC
CDR3aa: CASSWTAGGLSYEQYF
v_gene: TRBV5-5
j_gene: TRBJ2-7
d_gene: TRBD2
abundance: many

CDR3nt: TGCGCCAGCAGCTGGGACAGGGAGACTGGCACTGAAGCTTTCTTT
CDR3aa: CASSWDRETGTEAFF
v_gene: TRBV5-1
j_gene: TRBJ1-1
d_gene: TRBD1
abundance: many

CDR3nt: TGTGCCAGCAGTTACTCGAACAACAATCAGCCCCAGCATTTT
CDR3aa: CASSYSNNNQPQHF
v_gene: TRBV6-5
j_gene: TRBJ1-5
d_gene: NA
abundance: many

CDR3nt: TGCAGTGCTAGTAAAGGGCCCAATAATTCACCCCTCCACTTT
CDR3aa: CSASKGPNNSPLHF
v_gene: TRBV20-1
j_gene: TRBJ1-6
d_gene: NA
abundance: few

CDR3nt: TGTGCCAGCAGATCCCGGGACAGGGTCGGAGGGAACACTGAAGCTTTCTTT
CDR3aa: CASRSRDRVGGNTEAFF
v_gene: TRBV7-9
j_gene: TRBJ1-1
d_gene: TRBD1
abundance: once

CDR3nt: TGCGCCAGCAGCTTCTACCCAAGCGGGGGGGGGTCCCAAGAGACCCAGTACTTC
CDR3aa: CASSFYPSGGGSQETQYF
v_gene: TRBV5-1
j_gene: TRBJ2-5
d_gene: TRBD2
abundance: many

CDR3nt: TGTGCCAGCAGCCCCCGACTCGGCACTGAAGCTTTCTTT
CDR3aa: CASSPRLGTEAFF
v_gene: TRBV11-2
j_gene: TRBJ1-1
d_gene: NA
abundance: NA

CDR3nt: TGCGCCAGCAGCCACCAGGGGGACACTGAAGCTTTCTTT
CDR3aa: CASSHQGDTEAFF
v_gene: TRBV4-3
j_gene: TRBJ1-1
d_gene: TRBD1
abundance: few

CDR3nt: TGTGCCTGGACAACAGGGGCCGGGAATGAGCAGTTCTTC
CDR3aa: CAWTTGAGNEQFF
v_gene: TRBV30
j_gene: TRBJ2-1
d_gene: TRBD1
abundance: NA

CDR3nt: TGCGCCAGCAGCGCTGGATTCGAGGGCATTCAGTACTTC
CDR3aa: CASSAGFEGIQYF
v_gene: TRBV5-1
j_gene: TRBJ2-4
d_gene: NA
abundance: NA

CDR3nt: TGTGCCAGCAGCGTAGCGGGACTTCGCACAGATACGCAGTATTTT
CDR3aa: CASSVAGLRTDTQYF
v_gene: TRBV9
j_gene: TRBJ2-3
d_gene: NA
abundance: many

CDR3nt: TGTGCCAGCAGCTTAAGGAGCAGGGGAAGTGACGAGCAGTTCTTC
CDR3aa: CASSLRSRGSDEQFF
v_gene: TRBV7-3
j_gene: TRBJ2-1
d_gene: NA
abundance: NA

CDR3nt: TGCGCCAGCAGCTTCAGAGGACAGAACACAGATACGCAGTATTTT
CDR3aa: CASSFRGQNTDTQYF
v_gene: TRBV5-1
j_gene: TRBJ2-3
d_gene: NA
abundance: many

CDR3nt: TGTGCCAGCAATCCTAGCACAGATACGCAGTATTTT
CDR3aa: CASNPSTDTQYF
v_gene: TRBV6-1
j_gene: TRBJ2-3
d_gene: NA
abundance: NA

CDR3nt: TGTGCCAGCAGCCCTCGGACGGAAACCTACGAGCAGTACTTC
CDR3aa: CASSPRTETYEQYF
v_gene: TRBV7-9
j_gene: TRBJ2-7
d_gene: NA
abundance: many

CDR3nt: TGCAGTGCAACCGGGACTAGCGGCACAGATACGCAGTATTTT
CDR3aa: CSATGTSGTDTQYF
v_gene: TRBV20-1
j_gene: TRBJ2-3
d_gene: TRBD2
abundance: many

CDR3nt: TGTGCCAGCAGTTATGAGACCGGGACAGGACGCAATCAGCCCCAGCATTTT
CDR3aa: CASSYETGTGRNQPQHF
v_gene: TRBV6-2/TRBV6-3
j_gene: TRBJ1-5
d_gene: TRBD1
abundance: many

CDR3nt: TGTGCCACCAGCACAGACAGGGGGAGGTTCGAGCAGTACTTC
CDR3aa: CATSTDRGRFEQYF
v_gene: TRBV15
j_gene: TRBJ2-7
d_gene: TRBD1
abundance: many

CDR3nt: TGTGCCAGCAGCTTAGCTACAGGGGTGGGGTCCTACAATGAGCAGTTCTTC
CDR3aa: CASSLATGVGSYNEQFF
v_gene: TRBV7-9
j_gene: TRBJ2-1
d_gene: TRBD1
abundance: many

CDR3nt: TGTGCCACCAGCAGAAGAAGACAGGGGCCCCTCGGCACTGAAGCTTTCTTT
CDR3aa: CATSRRRQGPLGTEAFF
v_gene: TRBV15
j_gene: TRBJ1-1
d_gene: TRBD1
abundance: few

CDR3nt: TGTGCCACCAGCAGAGACAGGATCAATCAGCCCCAGCATTTT
CDR3aa: CATSRDRINQPQHF
v_gene: TRBV15
j_gene: TRBJ1-5
d_gene: NA
abundance: NA

CDR3nt: TGTGCCAGCAATTCGAGCGGGTTTGCCCACGAGCAGTACTTC
CDR3aa: CASNSSGFAHEQYF
v_gene: TRBV12-3/TRBV12-4
j_gene: TRBJ2-7
d_gene: NA
abundance: many

CDR3nt: TGTGCCAGCAGTTCGAACAGGGTGAACACTGAAGCTTTCTTT
CDR3aa: CASSSNRVNTEAFF
v_gene: TRBV6-5
j_gene: TRBJ1-1
d_gene: NA
abundance: NA

CDR3nt: TGTGCCACCAGCCCAGGGGCCATGAACACTGAAGCTTTCTTT
CDR3aa: CATSPGAMNTEAFF
v_gene: TRBV6-5
j_gene: TRBJ1-1
d_gene: NA
abundance: many

CDR3nt: TGTGCCAGCAGTTTGTGGGACAGGGCCCATCAGCCCCAGCATTTT
CDR3aa: CASSLWDRAHQPQHF
v_gene: TRBV6-1
j_gene: TRBJ1-5
d_gene: TRBD1
abundance: few

CDR3nt: TGCGCCAGCAAAATTAAACCGGACAGCTATAACTATAGCTACACCTTC
CDR3aa: CASKIKPDSYNYSYTF
v_gene: TRBV5-1
j_gene: TRBJ1-2
d_gene: NA
abundance: NA

CDR3nt: TGTGCCAGCAGCTTAGCAGGAGGGATCGATACGCAGTATTTT
CDR3aa: CASSLAGGIDTQYF
v_gene: TRBV7-2
j_gene: TRBJ2-3
d_gene: NA
abundance: many

CDR3nt: TGTGCCACCAGTGATGGACAGGTTAATCAGCCCCAGCATTTT
CDR3aa: CATSDGQVNQPQHF
v_gene: TRBV24-1
j_gene: TRBJ1-5
d_gene: TRBD1
abundance: NA

CDR3nt: TGTGCCAGCAGCCTGGGACGAGACATTCAGTACTTC
CDR3aa: CASSLGRDIQYF
v_gene: TRBV6-1
j_gene: TRBJ2-4
d_gene: NA
abundance: many

CDR3nt: TGTGCCAGCAGTGAATTTGCGGGAGCACCAGCGGATGGCACAGATACGCAGTATTTT
CDR3aa: CASSEFAGAPADGTDTQYF
v_gene: TRBV6-1
j_gene: TRBJ2-3
d_gene: TRBD2
abundance: NA

CDR3nt: TGCAGTGCCCATTACAATGAGCAGTTCTTC
CDR3aa: CSAHYNEQFF
v_gene: TRBV20-1
j_gene: TRBJ2-1
d_gene: NA
abundance: many

CDR3nt: TGTGCCAGCAGCTTAGACCGATCTGGGGCCAACGTCCTGACTTTC
CDR3aa: CASSLDRSGANVLTF
v_gene: TRBV7-3
j_gene: TRBJ2-6
d_gene: NA
abundance: many

CDR3nt: TGTGCCATCAGTGACCTATGGGGCTACACCTTC
CDR3aa: CAISDLWGYTF
v_gene: TRBV10-3
j_gene: TRBJ1-2
d_gene: NA
abundance: many

CDR3nt: TGTGCCAGCAGTATCCGTTGGGGGAGGGGGGACACTGAAGCTTTCTTT
CDR3aa: CASSIRWGRGDTEAFF
v_gene: TRBV12-3/TRBV12-4
j_gene: TRBJ1-1
d_gene: NA
abundance: many

CDR3nt: TGCAGCGTTGAGGAAGGGGGCGTCCTTAGCTCCTACAATGAGCAGTTCTTC
CDR3aa: CSVEEGGVLSSYNEQFF
v_gene: TRBV29-1
j_gene: TRBJ2-1
d_gene: TRBD1
abundance: many

CDR3nt: TGCGCCAGCAGCTTGGCGCCCGGCAGGAACACTGAAGCTTTCTTT
CDR3aa: CASSLAPGRNTEAFF
v_gene: TRBV5-1
j_gene: TRBJ1-1
d_gene: NA
abundance: NA

CDR3nt: TGTGCCAGCGGCCCCATGTTTAGCTATCTGTACCAAGAGACCCAGTACTTC
CDR3aa: CASGPMFSYLYQETQYF
v_gene: TRBV7-9
j_gene: TRBJ2-5
d_gene: NA
abundance: NA

CDR3nt: TGTGCCAGCAGCCCCGAAACAGGGGGCAACTCACCCCTCCACTTT
CDR3aa: CASSPETGGNSPLHF
v_gene: TRBV7-9
j_gene: TRBJ1-6
d_gene: TRBD1
abundance: NA

CDR3nt: TGTGCCAGCAGCCTAGACAGGGGGCCGGGAGATACGCAGTATTTT
CDR3aa: CASSLDRGPGDTQYF
v_gene: TRBV7-3
j_gene: TRBJ2-3
d_gene: TRBD1
abundance: NA

CDR3nt: TGCAGTGCTAGAGATCCCTCCTCGGGGACAGTAAATCAGCCCCAGCATTTT
CDR3aa: CSARDPSSGTVNQPQHF
v_gene: TRBV20-1
j_gene: TRBJ1-5
d_gene: TRBD1
abundance: few

CDR3nt: TGTGCCAGCAGCCCGGCGAGGGTATCCTACGAGCTGTACTTC
CDR3aa: CASSPARVSYELYF
v_gene: TRBV11-2
j_gene: TRBJ2-7
d_gene: NA
abundance: few

CDR3nt: TGCAGTGCAAGTCGAACTGCCGAAGCTTTCTTT
CDR3aa: CSASRTAEAFF
v_gene: TRBV20-1
j_gene: TRBJ1-1
d_gene: NA
abundance: NA